The T cell receptor beta chain described here comes from a study of cytomegalovirus exposure and HLA in healthy donors. Study background: T cells numbering about 200 million yielded approximately 120 million unique TCR beta sequences in an earlier analysis.

This PCR relied on a set of 60 Vbeta primers and 13 Jbeta primers. Data came from immunoSEQ multiplex PCR; TCRdb stores just in-frame clones and leaves some out. The sample yields about 160,000 clones, roughly four fifths seen once. Study outcomes and limitations: Relative to the roughly 690-donor mean, N-insertions were reportedly fewer in an Asian-associated ancestry cluster in a later analysis.

Turning to this clone: Its antigen is not known.

The receptor's source is a woman younger than 35 in good health and CMV-seronegative. The sequenced sample was PBMCs.

This CDR3 reads CASSFGTGGFYEQYF. CDR3 DNA sequence: TGTGCCAGCAGCTTTGGGACAGGGGGCTTTTACGAGCAGTACTTC. The chain has TRBV7-8 and TRBJ2-7; 12 nucleotides match TRBD1. The V gene end was trimmed by 3 bases and the J gene end by 4 bases; junction bases not matched to a gene: 4. The CDR3 is made up of 15 amino acids. Germline CDR1 is SGHVS and CDR2 is FQNEAQ.